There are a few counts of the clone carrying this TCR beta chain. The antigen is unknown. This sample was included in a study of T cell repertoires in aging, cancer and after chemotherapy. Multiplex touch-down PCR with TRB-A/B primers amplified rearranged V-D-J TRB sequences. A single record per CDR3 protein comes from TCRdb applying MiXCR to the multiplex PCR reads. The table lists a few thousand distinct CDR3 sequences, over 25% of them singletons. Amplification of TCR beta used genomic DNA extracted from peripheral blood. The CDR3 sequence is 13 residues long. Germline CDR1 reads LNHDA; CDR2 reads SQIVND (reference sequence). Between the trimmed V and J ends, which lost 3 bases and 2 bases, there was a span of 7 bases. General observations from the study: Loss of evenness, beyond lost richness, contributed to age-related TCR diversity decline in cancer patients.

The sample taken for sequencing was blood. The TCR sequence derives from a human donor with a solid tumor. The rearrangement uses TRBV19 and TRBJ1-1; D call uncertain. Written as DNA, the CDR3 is TGTGCCAGTAGTATTCTGAGAAACACTGAAGCTTTCTTT. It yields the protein CASSILRNTEAFF.